This T cell receptor (beta chain) was captured by sequencing in a study of blood T cell repertoires in COVID-19. At the level of the study: Samples came from the United States, Italy and Spain, spanning acute and convalescent COVID-19. Sources were T cells, B-cell-depleted T cells, or PBMCs; the material itself was cDNA or gDNA.

This CDR3 contains 16 residues. J was trimmed by 3 bases and V by 4 bases; bases with no gene match: 10. Germline CDR1 reads ENHRY; CDR2 reads SYGVKD. Original processing methods: Amplification of reference gene primers was used by the study to estimate nucleated cell counts. Clones were read by immunoSEQ multiplex PCR, and TCRdb kept only the in-frame ones, dropping some. The V and J calls and clone size were taken over from that table, and D and trimming were inferred from the DNA. The table records under 300,000 clones, just under 85% of them present only once. Source material: peripheral blood. The source of this sequence is a man in his fifties or sixties with acute or convalescent COVID-19. The V gene is TRBV10-3, the J gene TRBJ2-3, with TRBD1 matching over 7 bases. In nucleotides, the CDR3 is TGTGCCATCAGTGCCTCTACAGGGGTGGCGACAGATACGCAGTATTTT. Its protein is CAISASTGVATDTQYF.